These 27 T cell receptor beta chains were all obtained from the same sample, sequenced in a study of cytomegalovirus exposure and HLA in healthy donors. Primers for the PCR totalled 60 Vbeta and 13 Jbeta. Clones were sequenced by immunoSEQ multiplex PCR, and TCRdb holds only the in-frame ones, with some missing. The sample holds 150,000 to 200,000 clones, over 80% seen once. Material for sequencing was PBMCs. The receptors originated from a man between 50 and 59 years old in good health and CMV-seronegative.

A word on this clone: Other DNA sequences of this sample code for an identical CDR3. The CDR3 DNA reads TGTGCCAGCTCACCCGGACAGCTCTACGAGCAGTACTTC. It specifies CASSPGQLYEQYF. The chain is built from TRBV18 and TRBJ2-7; a weak D match, TRBD1 (6 bases). This CDR3 has 13 residues. The germline V gene encodes CDR1 KGHSH and CDR2 LQKENI. The V end was cut by 3 bases, the J end by 3 bases, with 9 bases between. The variable domain in full, with the rest retrieved from reference TRBV18 and TRBJ2-7, is NAGVMQNPRHLVRRRGQEARLRCSPMKGHSHVYWYRQLPEEGLKFMVYLQKENIIDESGMPKERFSAEFPKEGPSILRIQQVVRGDSAAYFCASSPGQLYEQYFGPGTRLTVT.

A single count supports this clone. The genes are TRBV15 and TRBJ2-5; 7 nucleotides match TRBD2. V shed 3 bases, J shed 5 bases, and the junction held 9 bases outside the gene matches. This CDR3 has 15 residues. Germline CDR1 LNHNV, CDR2 YYDKDF (reference sequence). CDR3 sequence: CATSRGGSQGETQYF. The CDR3, as DNA: TGTGCCACCAGCAGGGGGGGGAGTCAAGGGGAGACCCAGTACTTC.

The gene calls are TRBV15 and TRBJ1-6; D remains ambiguous. Germline lookup yields CDR1 LNHNV and CDR2 YYDKDF (reference sequence). The V end lost 1 base, the J end lost 7 bases, and 11 bases lay between the germline ends. The CDR3 is made up of 15 amino acids. The CDR3 DNA reads as TGTGCCACCAGCAGAGTACTACGGGGAAATTCACCCCTCCACTTT. It encodes CATSRVLRGNSPLHF.

Note on this clone: The same CDR3 is also encoded by other DNA sequences in this sample. The V and J genes are TRBV7-2 and TRBJ2-7; TRBD1 aligns across 11 bases. The junction had 3 bases not matched to a gene; V was cut back by 6 bases and J by 2 bases. The CDR3 runs to 14 residues. Germline CDR1 SGHTA, CDR2 FQGNSA. This CDR3 reads CASSSDRGPYEQYF. The CDR3 DNA follows: TGTGCCAGCAGTTCGGACAGGGGGCCCTACGAGCAGTACTTC.

The chain joins TRBV9 to TRBJ1-2; D gene uncertain. V lost 4 bases, J lost 8 bases, and 12 bases lay in between. This CDR3 comprises 12 residues. CDR1 and CDR2 from the germline V gene are SGDLS and YYNGEE. The CDR3 DNA sequence: TGTGCCAGCAGCTCCCAATCTCGGGGCTACACCTTC. Translation: CASSSQSRGYTF.

This clone is a singleton in its sample. This chain uses TRBV4-1 with TRBJ2-7; 13 positions agree with TRBD2. The CDR3 consists of 18 residues. Trimming cost V 1 base and J 2 bases; bases outside gene matches: 8. In germline, CDR1 is MGHRA, CDR2 YSYEKL. The CDR3 DNA reads as TGCGCCAGCAGCCAAGCGACAGGGACTAGCGGGGCCCCCTACGAGCAGTACTTC. Protein: CASSQATGTSGAPYEQYF.

The rearrangement joins TRBV6-1 to TRBJ2-2, with D perhaps matching TRBD2 (5 bases). Germline V gene data show CDR1 as MNHNS and CDR2 as SASEGT. V lost 8 bases to trimming and J lost 2 bases, with 15 bases between them. The CDR3 is made up of 15 amino acids. CDR3 DNA sequence: TGTGCCAGCCTGCGGCTAGCAGCCAACACCGGGGAGCTGTTTTTT. Translation gives CASLRLAANTGELFF.

The chain uses TRBV5-1 and TRBJ2-2, with D possibly matching TRBD1 (5 bases). Germline CDR1 and CDR2: SGHRS and YFSETQ. The CDR3 extends over 15 amino acids. V lost 0 bases and J lost 4, with 10 bases in between. The CDR3 loop reads CASSLEGMGTGELFF. The CDR3 DNA reads TGCGCCAGCAGCTTGGAGGGGATGGGCACCGGGGAGCTGTTTTTT.

The chain employs TRBV5-4 and TRBJ2-2, with D possibly TRBD1 on 5 matching bases. Germline assignment: CDR1 SGHNT and CDR2 YYREEE (reference sequence). Between the trimmed V and J ends, which lost 4 bases and 7 bases, there was a span of 14 bases. The CDR3 has 14 residues. CDR3 nucleotide sequence: TGTGCCAGCAGCACCGACGCAGGGATCGGGGAGCTGTTTTTT. Protein sequence: CASSTDAGIGELFF.

V usage is TRBV7-9 and J usage is TRBJ2-5; tentative D call: TRBD2 (5 bases). The CDR3 spans 13 residues. V was trimmed by 3 bases and J by 7 bases, leaving 12 bases between them. Germline V gene lookup returns CDR1 SEHNR and CDR2 FQNEAQ (reference sequence). This CDR3 is CASSLAGAGTQYF. DNA for the CDR3: TGTGCCAGCAGCTTGGCAGGTGCGGGGACCCAGTACTTC.

The genes are TRBV11-2 and TRBJ1-3, with 7 bases lining up with TRBD1. This CDR3 region has 16 residues. Germline-derived CDR1 and CDR2 are SGHAT and FQNNGV. V dropped 5 bases and J dropped 3; count of bases not matched to a gene: 10. The CDR3 coding sequence is TGTGCCAGCAGCCCTAGGACAGGTGGATTTGGAAACACCATATATTTT. Its protein product is CASSPRTGGFGNTIYF. The whole variable domain, remainder taken from reference TRBV11-2 and TRBJ1-3, is EAGVAQSPRYKIIEKRQSVAFWCNPISGHATLYWYQQILGQGPKLLIQFQNNGVVDDSQLPKDRFSAERLKGVDSTLKIQPAKLEDSAVYLCASSPRTGGFGNTIYFGEGSWLTVV.

The chain recombines TRBV6-1 with TRBJ1-2; 8 bases align to TRBD1. The J segment lost 4 bases and the V segment lost 7 bases, leaving 11 bases of the junction unmatched. The CDR3 is made up of 15 amino acids. The V gene's germline CDR1 is MNHNS and CDR2 SASEGT. The CDR3 protein is CASKDGQGRIYGYTF. The CDR3 DNA follows: TGTGCCAGCAAGGACGGACAGGGCCGGATCTATGGCTACACCTTC.

This chain joins TRBV4-3 and TRBJ2-7, with D perhaps TRBD2 (6 bases). There are 17 residues in the CDR3. Germline values: CDR1 LGHNA, CDR2 YSLEER. V was clipped by 1 base and J by 4 bases, with 20 bases between them. The CDR3 DNA is TGCGCCAGCAGCCAAGGTCTAGGGCCGGGACGGGGGTACGAGCAGTACTTC. Translation: CASSQGLGPGRGYEQYF.

This chain uses TRBV30 with TRBJ2-7; the D is unclear. Germline V lookup: CDR1 GTSNPN, CDR2 SVGIG (reference sequence). The CDR3 consists of 13 residues. The V end lost 1 base, the J end lost 1 base, and 8 bases lay between the germline ends. CDR3 residues: CAWSGARSYEQYF. The CDR3 nucleotides read TGTGCCTGGAGTGGAGCCCGGTCCTACGAGCAGTACTTC.

This chain joins TRBV6-5 and TRBJ2-2; 7 bases line up with TRBD1. Looked up from germline, CDR1 is MNHEY and CDR2 is SVGAGI. The CDR3 length is 16 residues. After removal of 2 bases from V and 0 bases from J, the junction contained 3 bases not matched to a gene. CDR3 DNA sequence: TGTGCCAGCAGTTACGAAACAGGGGCGAACACCGGGGAGCTGTTTTTT. This gives the protein CASSYETGANTGELFF.

The sample holds a few counts of this clone. The V gene is TRBV6-5, the J gene TRBJ1-1; 9 bases fit TRBD1. CDR1 and CDR2 (germline): MNHEY, SVGAGI. Trimming removed 1 base from V and 1 base from J; junction bases left unmatched: 1. This CDR3 is 15 amino acids long. The CDR3, as DNA: TGTGCCAGCAGTTACTGGGGACAGGGGAACACTGAAGCTTTCTTT. This encodes CASSYWGQGNTEAFF.

The table lists this clone with a count of one. V gene TRBV5-4 combines with J gene TRBJ2-5; D may be TRBD2 (6 bases). The CDR3 runs to 14 residues. Germline values: CDR1 SGHNT, CDR2 YYREEE (reference sequence). V was cut by 2 bases and J by 5 bases, with 13 bases left in between. The CDR3 loop reads CASSFRDSGETQYF. CDR3 in DNA: TGTGCCAGCAGCTTCCGGGACTCTGGGGAGACCCAGTACTTC.

The rearrangement joins TRBV27 to TRBJ2-2; D not resolved. V lost 3 bases, J lost 5 bases, and 7 bases lay in between. The CDR3 has 13 amino acids. Per the germline V gene, CDR1 is MNHEY and CDR2 is SMNVEV (reference sequence). The CDR3: CASSFTVTGELFF. The CDR3 coding sequence is TGTGCCAGCAGTTTTACGGTGACCGGGGAGCTGTTTTTT.

The chain has TRBV6-5 and TRBJ2-1; 7 nucleotides agree with TRBD2. V shed 9 bases, J shed 4 bases, and the junction held 9 bases outside the gene matches. This CDR3 has 14 residues. Germline V gene data show CDR1 as MNHEY and CDR2 as SVGAGI. The CDR3 sequence is CASSLGTTYNEQFF. The CDR3 coding sequence is TGTGCCAGTTCCCTGGGGACTACATACAATGAGCAGTTCTTC.

CDR3 sequence (DNA): TGCGCCACCCGACTAGCGCCCAACAATGAGCAGTTCTTC. This codes for CATRLAPNNEQFF. This chain connects TRBV5-1 to TRBJ2-1, with 8 nucleotides matching TRBD2. Germline values: CDR1 SGHRS, CDR2 YFSETQ. This CDR3 is 13 amino acids long. Losses at the gene ends were 9 bases for V and 5 bases for J; bases not matched to a gene: 7. Full variable domain (remainder filled in from reference TRBV5-1 and TRBJ2-1): KAGVTQTPRYLIKTRGQQVTLSCSPISGHRSVSWYQQTPGQGLQFLFEYFSETQRNKGNFPGRFSGRQFSNSRSEMNVSTLELGDSALYLCATRLAPNNEQFFGPGTRLTVL.

The chain couples TRBV7-3 to TRBJ2-2, with 10 bases matching TRBD2. V dropped 4 bases and J dropped 3; count of bases not matched to a gene: 8. Germline CDR1 reads SGHTA; CDR2 reads FQGTGA. The CDR3 is 17 residues long. The CDR3 DNA reads as TGTGCCAGCAGCTCTCGACTAGCGGGCTTAGACACCGGGGAGCTGTTTTTT. This translates into CASSSRLAGLDTGELFF.

The count of this clone is one. The CDR3 reads CAWRHPTLYEQYF. CDR3 nucleotides: TGTGCCTGGAGGCATCCTACCCTCTACGAGCAGTACTTC. The J gene is TRBJ2-7, the V gene TRBV30; D remains ambiguous. The CDR3 is 13 residues long. Trimming took 3 bases from V and 3 from J, leaving 12 bases between them. Per the germline V gene, CDR1 is GTSNPN and CDR2 is SVGIG (reference sequence).

This chain links TRBV6-5 with TRBJ2-5, with 7 bases matching TRBD1. The J segment lost 5 bases and the V segment lost 5 bases, leaving 11 bases of the junction unmatched. Per the germline V gene, CDR1 is MNHEY and CDR2 is SVGAGI. The CDR3 loop spans 15 amino acids. This chain's CDR3 is CASSVDKGARETQYF. The CDR3, as DNA: TGTGCCAGCAGTGTGGATAAGGGGGCCAGGGAGACCCAGTACTTC.

J is TRBJ2-1 and V is TRBV7-8, with 12 bases fitting TRBD2. Germline CDR1 SGHVS, CDR2 FQNEAQ. CDR3 length equals 18 residues. Trimming cost V 0 bases and J 2 bases; bases outside gene matches: 5. The DNA for the CDR3 is TGTGCCAGCAGCTTAGCGGGGCTAGCGGGGGGGACCTACAATGAGCAGTTCTTC. This translates into CASSLAGLAGGTYNEQFF.

The chain joins TRBV6-1 to TRBJ2-1, with D maybe TRBD2 (6 bases). Trimming shortened V by 1 base and J by 0 bases, and 13 bases separated the two germline ends. The CDR3 is made up of 17 amino acids. From germline, CDR1 is MNHNS and CDR2 SASEGT. CDR3 protein: CASSEDPGVSSYNEQFF. The CDR3 DNA follows: TGTGCCAGCAGTGAAGATCCGGGGGTGAGCTCCTACAATGAGCAGTTCTTC.

The chain links TRBV7-2 to TRBJ1-2, with 8 nucleotides matching TRBD1. Germline V gene lookup returns CDR1 SGHTA and CDR2 FQGNSA. V lost 1 base to trimming and J lost 7 bases; unmatched junction nucleotides: 8. This CDR3 is built from 15 residues. The CDR3 sequence: CASSLEGGQASGYTF. CDR3 DNA: TGTGCCAGCAGCTTAGAGGGGGGACAGGCTAGTGGCTACACCTTC.

The chain employs TRBV30 and TRBJ2-5; 14 bases line up with TRBD2. Per germline, CDR1 GTSNPN and CDR2 SVGIG (reference sequence). J lost 1 base, V lost 4 bases, and 17 bases had no gene match. The CDR3 consists of 20 residues. The CDR3 DNA sequence: TGTGCCTGGAAATCTGCAGGACTAGCGGGAGGCCGCACGTTCCAAGAGACCCAGTACTTC. It yields the protein CAWKSAGLAGGRTFQETQYF.